This T cell receptor (beta chain) was captured in a study of blood T cell repertoires in COVID-19 (dated by TCRdb to 2020 to 2022). Regarding the complete study: Samples from collaborators originated in the United States, Italy and Spain and spanned both the acute and convalescent phases of COVID-19. The material from the prospective study consisted of cDNA or gDNA derived from T cells, B-cell-depleted T cells, or PBMCs. Deeply sampled blood TCRbeta repertoires from subjects exposed to, actively infected with, or recovered from COVID-19 were included in the dataset. The repertoires were made available in a free public database intended to serve as a resource for research on the immune response to SARS-CoV-2. Samples came from the ongoing ImmuneRACE study (first 160 participants) plus 1,254 subjects from 6 global collaborators. Nearly every sample came with metadata listing a de-identified subject ID, COVID-19 status, age in years and sex. HLA class I and class II types, where available, came from metadata supplied by the sample provider rather than from assay-based typing.

Each collaborating institution followed its own protocols to collect whole blood in K2EDTA tubes. Collaborator samples were shipped for TCRbeta analysis as frozen whole blood, isolated PBMCs, or DNA extracted from either sample type. With regard to this clone: Its binding antigen is unknown. Base qualities were left out, and no much larger clone turns up one base away.

CDR1 MNHEY and CDR2 SVGAGI are derived from the germline V gene. Reading from cysteine to phenylalanine, the CDR3 counts 13 amino acids. Just CDR3 DNA is preserved here, 39 bases in frame from base 1. V and J are truncated by 2 bases and 5 bases respectively, leaving an intervening sequence of 8 bases. TCRbeta CDR3 regions were amplified from genomic DNA by means of the immunoSEQ Assay, a bias-controlled multiplex PCR. The original pipeline was this. The number of nucleated cells in each sample was estimated from the amplification of reference gene primers within the assay. To quantify the absolute abundance of each unique TCRbeta CDR3 rearrangement, sequence reads were collapsed and filtered. Productive Simpson clonality was computed per sample as the square root of Simpson's diversity index over productive rearrangements. TCRdb provides this immuneACCESS table in a form limited to in-frame rearrangements. Some clones are lacking; in checked studies, under half of them reflect an unresolved V gene, and why the rest are absent is not known. The V and J calls and clone size were taken over from that table, and D and trimming were inferred from the DNA. In all, the sample holds approximately 52,000 clones, and 90% of those were seen once. Roughly an eighth of the sample is in the top ten clones.

Study-wide findings and limitations: The quantity of clinical and demographic metadata differed by source and by participant and was supplied without curation.

Sequenced input: peripheral blood. This sequence was found in a human donor with active COVID-19. The donor label of this sample is uncertain. The chain joins TRBV6-5 to TRBJ2-3; TRBD2 could be the D gene, as 5 bases match. In nucleotide form, the sequence is TGTGCCAGCAGTTACCTCCGGGGAGATACGCAGTATTTT. Its translation is CASSYLRGDTQYF.